This section outlines one T cell receptor beta chain sequence together with its context. This sample was included in a study of blood T cell repertoires in COVID-19. Study-wide context: Nucleic acid was either cDNA or gDNA, and it came from T cells, B-cell-depleted T cells, or PBMCs.

In the authors' methods: Researchers report that nucleated cell counts were estimated from reference gene primer amplification. Here immunoSEQ multiplex PCR was the method, and the copy in TCRdb shows in-frame clones only, minus some. V and J calls and clone size are those listed in that table; D and trimming were worked out from the DNA. The sample includes 110,000 to 150,000 clones, approximately 78% of them seen just once. The TCR was taken from a woman of 80 years or more with acute or convalescent COVID-19. The sequencing input was peripheral blood.

The CDR3 DNA reads TGTGCCACCAGTGATCGTCCAGGGTCGATAAACTATGGCTACACCTTC. This codes for CATSDRPGSINYGYTF. The V and J genes are TRBV24-1 and TRBJ1-2, with D possibly being TRBD1 (5 bases). The CDR3 is made up of 16 amino acids. Germline V gene sequence: CDR1 KGHDR, CDR2 SFDVKD. V was trimmed by 3 bases and J by 2 bases, leaving 15 bases between them.